This TCR beta chain was profiled in a study of blood T cells in healthy people across ages. Study-level points and caveats: Higher diversity and more naive CD4+ cells were features of long-lived donors, compared to aged donors. Observed TCR beta diversity per million T cells went down as age went up. This fall followed a roughly linear course with age.

About this clonotype itself: Antigen: not known.

V dropped 1 base and J dropped 10; count of bases not matched to a gene: 10. The CDR3 is 15 residues long. A second 7 to 11 cycle PCR used barcoded and J-beta primers. TCRdb fed the 5' RACE reads into MiXCR, producing one record per CDR3 protein. Of over 1.5 million distinct CDR3 sequences in the sample, 40% to 55% were seen once. The study drew donors from healthy Caucasian individuals in Russia aged 6 to 90. V and J are TRBV12-3 or TRBV12-4 and TRBJ2-1, with 7 bases fitting TRBD2. The receptor's source is a woman in her forties in good health. The material sequenced was blood. CDR3: CASSLVRVGAGEQFF. The CDR3, as DNA: TGTGCCAGCAGTTTAGTCAGGGTAGGAGCGGGGGAGCAGTTCTTC.